Below are 17 T cell receptor beta chains sequenced from a single sample in a study of Ad26.COV2.S vaccination and SARS-CoV-2 variants. The method was immunoSEQ multiplex PCR; TCRdb's version includes in-frame clones alone and lacks a portion of them. The table lists about 350,000 clones, 70% to 90% of them singletons. Treatment specified: 15 to 20 received Ad26.COV2.S at low or high dose, single or two shots; several received placebo; per-sample allocation not given. All samples were drawn on day 63, counting from the first vaccine or placebo injection. The source was peripheral blood, collected in a trial of Ad26.COV2.S vaccine versus placebo. These receptors were obtained from a person between 18 and 65 years old who received the Ad26.COV2.S COVID-19 vaccine or a placebo.

The rearrangement joins TRBV19 to TRBJ2-1; no reliable D call. CDR1 and CDR2 from the germline V gene are LNHDA and SQIVND (reference sequence). With 5 bases removed from V and 6 bases from J, the gap between germline ends came to 11 bases. The CDR3 is 13 amino acids. CDR3 residues: CASSPRTLNEQFF. CDR3 sequence (DNA): TGTGCCAGTAGTCCCCGGACGCTCAATGAGCAGTTCTTC.

This chain uses TRBV7-9 with TRBJ1-4; the D is unclear. Germline V gene sequence: CDR1 SEHNR, CDR2 FQNEAQ (reference sequence). This CDR3 comprises 15 residues. Trimming stripped 3 bases from V and 4 bases from J, with 12 bases between. CDR3 loop: CASSLRTSGNEKLFF. CDR3 nucleotide sequence: TGTGCCAGCAGCTTGAGAACTTCGGGTAATGAAAAACTGTTTTTT.

The J gene is TRBJ1-3, the V gene TRBV5-4, with TRBD1 as a possible D gene (5 bases). V was clipped by 3 bases and J by 4 bases, with 14 bases between them. This CDR3 comprises 15 residues. Per the germline V gene, CDR1 is SGHNT and CDR2 is YYREEE (reference sequence). DNA of the CDR3: TGTGCCAGCAGCTCTTGGGGGGTATCGGGAAACACCATATATTTT. This sequence encodes CASSSWGVSGNTIYF.

V and J are TRBV5-1 and TRBJ2-7, with D perhaps matching TRBD1 (6 bases). This CDR3 contains 13 residues. Germline V CDR1 and CDR2: SGHRS, YFSETQ. V lost 5 bases and J 2 bases, leaving 11 bases between the germline ends. DNA of the CDR3: TGCGCCAGCAGTCGGGACACAGCCTACGAGCAGTACTTC. Amino acids: CASSRDTAYEQYF.

The V gene is TRBV15, the J gene TRBJ1-4; D gene ambiguous. Germline loops: CDR1 LNHNV, CDR2 YYDKDF (reference sequence). The CDR3 has 14 amino acids. V was trimmed by 6 bases and J by 0 bases, leaving 8 bases between them. CDR3 nucleotide sequence: TGTGCCACCAGTTCAGGAACAACTAATGAAAAACTGTTTTTT. Translation: CATSSGTTNEKLFF.

The chain has TRBV4-3 and TRBJ2-3; D is unclear. Germline CDR1 reads LGHNA; CDR2 reads YSLEER. The CDR3 sequence is 16 residues long. V dropped 0 bases and J dropped 5 bases, with 15 bases sitting between them. Here the CDR3 DNA reads TGCGCCAGCAGCCAAGATAGGAAGGGTCTGGGAGATACGCAGTATTTT. It is translated as CASSQDRKGLGDTQYF.

The rearrangement links TRBV9 to TRBJ1-2, with a possible D match to TRBD1 (6 bases). Trimming left V 4 bases short and J 4 bases short, with 11 bases between. The germline CDR1 and CDR2 sequences are SGDLS and YYNGEE. This CDR3 has 13 residues. CDR3 amino acids: CASSPQGPYGYTF. CDR3 DNA: TGTGCCAGCAGCCCACAGGGACCCTATGGCTACACCTTC. The full variable domain, in which reference TRBV9 and TRBJ1-2 provide the parts outside the CDR3, is DSGVTQTPKHLITATGQRVTLRCSPRSGDLSVYWYQQSLDQGLQFLIQYYNGEERAKGNILERFSAQQFPDLHSELNLSSLELGDSALYFCASSPQGPYGYTFGSGTRLTVV.

The table lists this clone with a count of one. The V and J genes are TRBV28 and TRBJ1-1, with TRBD1 identical over 12 bases. Per the germline V gene, CDR1 is MDHEN and CDR2 is SYDVKM. The CDR3 runs to 17 residues. The V and J ends lost 0 bases and 8 bases, in that order; junction bases with no gene match: 10. The CDR3 sequence is CASSLWGQGARPNEAFF. Here the CDR3 DNA reads TGTGCCAGCAGTTTATGGGGACAGGGGGCTAGACCGAACGAAGCTTTCTTT.

The count of this clone is one. The gene calls are TRBV7-2 and TRBJ1-2; a weak D match, TRBD1 (6 bases). Deletions cut 5 bases from V and 8 bases from J, with 21 bases between. The CDR3 is 15 amino acids. Germline-derived CDR1 and CDR2 are SGHTA and FQGNSA. CDR3 nucleotides: TGTGCCAGCAGCCAGCCCCCCAGGGGCGCCGGGGGCTACACCTTC. Its protein is CASSQPPRGAGGYTF.

The chain carries TRBV4-3 and TRBJ1-5; tentative D call: TRBD1 (6 bases). Trimming took off 0 bases at V and 6 bases at J, with 15 bases between the two ends. The CDR3 is 16 residues long. Germline values: CDR1 LGHNA, CDR2 YSLEER. In DNA, the CDR3 is TGCGCCAGCAGCCAAGATATGGGGGAGGGGGGTCAGCCCCAGCATTTT. Amino acids: CASSQDMGEGGQPQHF.

The V gene is TRBV3-1 (or the pseudogene TRBV3-2), the J gene TRBJ2-5; tentatively, D is TRBD1 or TRBD2 (6 bases each). Germline assignment: CDR1 LGHDT and CDR2 YNNKEL (reference sequence). The CDR3 totals 15 residues. The V end lost 4 bases, the J end lost 5 bases, and 17 bases lay between the germline ends. This CDR3 reads CASSPSPGAGETQYF. DNA of the CDR3: TGTGCCAGCAGCCCATCTCCGGGGGCCGGCGAGACCCAGTACTTC.

The V gene is TRBV5-6, the J gene TRBJ1-4; D possibly corresponds to TRBD1 (5 bases). V lost 5 bases and J lost 3, with 14 bases in between. Per germline, CDR1 SGHDT and CDR2 YYEEEE. This CDR3 is 15 amino acids long. The CDR3 coding sequence is TGTGCCAGCAGTCAGCCGGGACGGCCTAATGAAAAACTGTTTTTT. Its protein product is CASSQPGRPNEKLFF.

The chain employs TRBV5-4 and TRBJ2-7, with D possibly TRBD1 on 6 matching bases. V was shortened by 6 bases and J by 5 bases, with 18 bases between the two germline ends. CDR1 and CDR2 (germline): SGHNT, YYREEE (reference sequence). The CDR3 is made up of 14 amino acids. The CDR3 DNA reads TGTGCCAGCAAGAAGCAGGGGCCAACTAACGAGCAGTACTTC. Amino acid sequence: CASKKQGPTNEQYF.

J is TRBJ2-1 and V is TRBV6-1; D might be TRBD2 (5 bases). This CDR3 spans 17 amino acids. Between the trimmed V and J ends, which lost 0 bases and 0 bases, there was a span of 12 bases. The germline V gene encodes CDR1 MNHNS and CDR2 SASEGT. The CDR3 loop is CASSEARVPSSYNEQFF. The CDR3 nucleotides are TGTGCCAGCAGTGAAGCGCGGGTCCCGAGCTCCTACAATGAGCAGTTCTTC.

V usage is TRBV6-2 or TRBV6-3 and J usage is TRBJ1-2; 8 bases line up with TRBD1. Germline V gene sequence: CDR1 MNHEY, CDR2 SVGEGT. The CDR3 has 14 amino acids. Germline trimming cut 3 bases from V and 9 bases from J; bases unmatched to any gene: 9. The CDR3 region has the DNA TGTGCCAGCAGTTATTCGGACAGGGTCTTTAGCTACACCTTC. It is translated as CASSYSDRVFSYTF.

The chain links TRBV6-2 or TRBV6-3 to TRBJ2-7; 13 nucleotides agree with TRBD2. V lost 6 bases, J lost 7 bases, and 15 bases stayed unmatched. Germline V gene sequence: CDR1 MNHEY, CDR2 SVGEGT. The CDR3 spans 17 residues. This CDR3 reads CASSPPYRLAGGGEQYF. The CDR3 bases are TGTGCCAGCAGCCCTCCCTACCGACTAGCGGGGGGAGGAGAGCAGTACTTC.

The rearrangement joins TRBV19 to TRBJ1-5; D unclear. Germline V gene sequence: CDR1 LNHDA, CDR2 SQIVND (reference sequence). The CDR3 length is 15 residues. Trimming took off 8 bases at V and 0 bases at J, with 14 bases between the two ends. The CDR3: CASVSGEASNQPQHF. For the CDR3, the DNA is TGTGCCAGTGTATCCGGGGAGGCTAGCAATCAGCCCCAGCATTTT.